The 28 T cell receptor beta chains below all came from one sample that was sequenced in a study of response to subunit inactivated influenza vaccine listed by TCRdb under 2018. Library prep was done by RT-PCR. TCRdb names Illumina HiSeq 2500 as the instrument used. TCRdb reran the public reads through fastp at Q25 and MiXCR, keeping productive beta chains. Every entry covers one CDR3 protein and lists the most common genes and DNA from its rows. In all, the sample holds 450,000 to 700,000 distinct CDR3 sequences, and around 15% of those were seen once. Around 10% of the sample is in the top ten clones. This specimen consisted of PBMCs from blood, obtained 11 to 12 days after vaccination. The receptor source for this set is a man aged 50-60 years who received an inactivated influenza vaccine. Donor details come from another sample of the same person, matched by shared clones.

As for this clonotype: Since a much larger clone is just one base distant, this may be a read error. The V gene is TRBV18, the J gene TRBJ2-4; possible D gene TRBD1, 6 bases. CDR1 and CDR2 (germline): KGHSH, LQKENI. This CDR3 has 17 amino acids. CDR3 loop: CASSPGAGVSAKNIRYF. DNA of the CDR3: TGTGCCAGCTCACCAGGCGCAGGGGTTTCAGCCAAAAACATTCGGTACTTC.

This clonotype was detected ten times or more. This rearrangement joins TRBV7-2 to TRBJ2-7; D might be TRBD1 or TRBD2, each matching 5 bases. In germline, CDR1 is SGHTA, CDR2 FQGNSA. The CDR3 runs to 15 residues. The ends were cut back, 5 bases at V and 3 bases at J, with 17 bases in the middle. As DNA, the CDR3 is TGTGCCAGCAGCCTCCACTCCGGGGCGGACTACGAGCAGTACTTC. Protein: CASSLHSGADYEQYF.

The chain combines TRBV3-1 with TRBJ1-6; D remains ambiguous. Germline V CDR1 and CDR2: LGHDT, YNNKEL (reference sequence). Trimming cost V 0 bases and J 9 bases, with 15 bases left between them. The CDR3 is made up of 16 amino acids. In DNA form, the CDR3 reads TGTGCCAGCAGCCAAGATCCAGCCCTAAAAGTTTCACCCCTCCACTTT. It codes for CASSQDPALKVSPLHF. The entire variable domain, with the rest obtained from reference TRBV3-1 and TRBJ1-6, is as follows: DTAVSQTPKYLVTQMGNDKSIKCEQNLGHDTMYWYKQDSKKFLKIMFSYNNKELIINETVPNRFSPKSPDKAHLNLHINSLELGDSAVYFCASSQDPALKVSPLHFGNGTRLTVT.

This clonotype has a handful of counts. J is TRBJ1-3 and V is TRBV6-1; D may be TRBD1 (6 bases). This CDR3 contains 15 residues. Per the germline V gene, CDR1 is MNHNS and CDR2 is SASEGT. Deletions cut 8 bases from V and 2 bases from J, with 16 bases between. The CDR3 spells CASRSFGTPGNTIYF. The CDR3 DNA reads TGTGCCAGCCGCTCATTCGGGACACCTGGAAACACCATATATTTT.

This clonotype was found a few times. The gene calls are TRBV7-9 and TRBJ2-5; TRBD1 aligns across 7 bases. This CDR3 region has 15 residues. The germline V gene has CDR1 SEHNR and CDR2 FQNEAQ (reference sequence). With V trimmed by 0 bases and J by 4 bases, 5 bases remained unmatched. This chain's CDR3 is CASSLARGLGETQYF. The DNA for the CDR3 is TGTGCCAGCAGCTTAGCCAGGGGGTTGGGAGAGACCCAGTACTTC.

This clonotype has just a few counts. The chain joins TRBV7-9 to TRBJ2-1; 7 positions match TRBD1. This CDR3 comprises 14 residues. Germline values: CDR1 SEHNR, CDR2 FQNEAQ (reference sequence). Unmatched junction bases numbered 11, after V lost 6 bases and J lost 9 bases. CDR3 protein: CASSRPDRVAEQFF. In DNA, the CDR3 is TGTGCCAGCAGTCGGCCTGACAGGGTGGCTGAGCAGTTCTTC.

The genes are TRBV7-9 and TRBJ2-3; D uncertain. Trimming shortened V by 5 bases and J by 3 bases, and 9 bases separated the two germline ends. This CDR3 contains 13 residues. Germline loops: CDR1 SEHNR, CDR2 FQNEAQ (reference sequence). CDR3: CASSGPSTDTQYF. The CDR3 DNA reads as TGTGCCAGCAGCGGACCCTCGACAGATACGCAGTATTTT.

The V gene is TRBV20-1, the J gene TRBJ2-1, with 14 bases fitting TRBD2. Trimming took 4 bases from V and 9 from J; bases not matched to a gene: 8. Germline CDR1 and CDR2: DFQATT and SNEGSKA (reference sequence). The CDR3 runs 15 residues. The CDR3 reads CSATGTSGSFGEQFF. DNA for the CDR3: TGCAGTGCTACGGGGACTAGCGGGAGTTTTGGTGAGCAGTTCTTC.

This clonotype was picked up a small number of times. CDR3 in DNA: TGTGCCAGTAGTACTCGGACTAGCGGGGGGAACAATGAGCAGTTCTTC. Protein sequence: CASSTRTSGGNNEQFF. V gene TRBV19 combines with J gene TRBJ2-1; TRBD2 aligns across 14 bases. CDR1 LNHDA and CDR2 SQIVND come from the germline V gene (reference sequence). CDR3 length: 16 residues. V shed 4 bases, J shed 5 bases, and the junction held 4 bases outside the gene matches.

This sequence joins TRBV11-2 and TRBJ2-1; 9 bases match TRBD2. Germline trimming cut 4 bases from V and 6 bases from J; bases unmatched to any gene: 7. CDR1 and CDR2 from the germline V gene are SGHAT and FQNNGV. The CDR3 length is 15 residues. The CDR3 coding sequence is TGTGCCAGCAGCTCGGGACTAGCCCAGGGCAATGAGCAGTTCTTC. This sequence encodes CASSSGLAQGNEQFF.

This clonotype was detected only a few times. This chain uses TRBV7-9 with TRBJ2-1; TRBD2 aligns across 7 bases. The trim removed 1 base at V and 8 bases at J, leaving 8 bases unmatched. Germline-derived CDR1 and CDR2 are SEHNR and FQNEAQ (reference sequence). The CDR3 is made up of 15 amino acids. The CDR3 nucleotides read TGTGCCAGCAGCTTAGACGGGAGGCCGGTTGATGAGCAGTTCTTC. Translation gives CASSLDGRPVDEQFF. The full variable domain, its missing parts supplied by reference TRBV7-9 and TRBJ2-1, is DTGVSQNPRHKITKRGQNVTFRCDPISEHNRLYWYRQTLGQGPEFLTYFQNEAQLEKSRLLSDRFSAERPKGSFSTLEIQRTEQGDSAMYLCASSLDGRPVDEQFFGPGTRLTVL.

The chain is built from TRBV30 and TRBJ2-5, with D perhaps matching TRBD1 (6 bases). Germline lookup yields CDR1 GTSNPN and CDR2 SVGIG (reference sequence). Trimming cost V 8 bases and J 4 bases, with 11 bases left between them. The CDR3 length is 11 residues. In nucleotides, the CDR3 is TGTGCCCGTGGGGGCAGAGAGACCCAGTACTTC. This gives the protein CARGGRETQYF.

In its sample, this clonotype was seen a few times. The chain uses TRBV28 and TRBJ2-1, with 9 bases fitting TRBD1. The J segment lost 3 bases and the V segment lost 5 bases, leaving 8 bases of the junction unmatched. The germline V gene has CDR1 MDHEN and CDR2 SYDVKM. The CDR3 has 16 amino acids. The DNA for the CDR3 is TGTGCCAGCAGTCCTAGGGCGGACAGGGGCTACAATGAGCAGTTCTTC. This translates into CASSPRADRGYNEQFF.

This chain joins TRBV12-3 or TRBV12-4 and TRBJ1-2, with D unclear. This CDR3 is built from 14 residues. Trimming shortened V by 0 bases and J by 8 bases, and 13 bases separated the two germline ends. In DNA form, the CDR3 reads TGTGCCAGCAGTTTAGCCTCCGCAGCCTCGGGCTACACCTTC. Translated: CASSLASAASGYTF.

This clonotype came up a few times. This chain connects TRBV7-2 to TRBJ2-2, with 8 bases identical to TRBD2. Trimming cost V 5 bases and J 3 bases; bases outside gene matches: 8. Germline CDR1 is SGHTA and CDR2 is FQGNSA. This CDR3 spans 16 amino acids. The CDR3 spells CASSPGGAPDTGELFF. CDR3 bases: TGTGCCAGCAGCCCCGGGGGGGCCCCTGACACCGGGGAGCTGTTTTTT.

The rearrangement uses TRBV7-2 and TRBJ2-3; tentatively, D is TRBD1 (6 bases). The germline CDR1 and CDR2 sequences are SGHTA and FQGNSA. This CDR3 comprises 15 residues. V lost 6 bases, J lost 1 base, and 14 bases lay in between. The CDR3 region has the DNA TGTGCCAGCAGAGCAGGGGTTAGGGGCACAGATACGCAGTATTTT. This gives the protein CASRAGVRGTDTQYF.

Only a few counts were recorded for this clonotype. This sequence joins TRBV11-1 and TRBJ2-2; D may be TRBD2 (5 bases). V was trimmed by 1 base and J by 7 bases, leaving 13 bases between them. The CDR3 contains 15 residues. Germline CDR1 and CDR2: SGHAT and FQDESV (reference sequence). The CDR3 loop reads CASSLERPGSGELFF. The CDR3 DNA reads TGTGCCAGCAGCTTAGAAAGACCGGGGAGCGGGGAGCTGTTTTTT.

There are a few counts of this clonotype. The genes are TRBV12-3 or TRBV12-4 and TRBJ1-1, with unresolved D. Trimming took 2 bases from V and 8 from J, leaving 9 bases between them. The CDR3 consists of 12 residues. The CDR3 nucleotides read TGTGCCAGCAGTTTACTGTCGGCGGAAGCTTTCTTT. Amino acid sequence: CASSLLSAEAFF.

The chain employs TRBV6-1 and TRBJ2-7; TRBD2 agrees at 9 bases. Germline V gives CDR1 MNHNS, CDR2 SASEGT. The CDR3 runs to 15 residues. V lost 6 bases, J lost 5 bases, and 11 bases stayed unmatched. The CDR3 protein is CASRGAGGLMNEQYF. The CDR3, as DNA: TGTGCCAGCAGGGGAGCGGGAGGCTTAATGAACGAGCAGTACTTC.

The DNA for the CDR3 is TGTGCCAGCAGTTTAAGGATATGGCCAGCCTCCCAAGAGACCCAGTACTTC. Translated, it gives CASSLRIWPASQETQYF. V usage is TRBV7-9 and J usage is TRBJ2-5; D gene ambiguous. This CDR3 is 17 amino acids long. Trimming left V 6 bases short and J 1 base short, with 21 bases between. Germline CDR1 reads SEHNR; CDR2 reads FQNEAQ (reference sequence).

The chain recombines TRBV10-3 with TRBJ1-5; no firm D call. V shed 0 bases and J shed 6 bases, with 9 bases lying between them. The V gene's germline CDR1 is ENHRY and CDR2 SYGVKD. The CDR3 is 14 residues long. CDR3 protein: CAISESTPGQPQHF. The CDR3 DNA sequence: TGTGCCATCAGTGAGTCAACCCCGGGTCAGCCCCAGCATTTT.

This clonotype was found a few times. The J gene is TRBJ2-1, the V gene TRBV9; D not certain. The CDR3 is 16 residues long. Germline assignment: CDR1 SGDLS and CDR2 YYNGEE. The ends were cut back, 1 base at V and 2 bases at J, with 13 bases in the middle. In DNA form, the CDR3 reads TGTGCCAGCAGCGTATATGAAAGTCCCCCCTACAATGAGCAGTTCTTC. Its protein is CASSVYESPPYNEQFF.

This clonotype has at least ten counts. V is TRBV4-2 and J is TRBJ1-1; 8 bases match TRBD1. Germline V CDR1 and CDR2: LGHNA, YNFKEQ. V trimming: 1 base; J trimming: 2 bases; junction bases outside the gene matches: 3. The CDR3 is made up of 15 amino acids. DNA of the CDR3: TGTGCCAGCAGCCAAGGGACAGGGACAAACACTGAAGCTTTCTTT. Protein sequence: CASSQGTGTNTEAFF.

This chain links TRBV2 with TRBJ1-4; TRBD1 agrees at 7 bases. The V gene end was trimmed by 4 bases and the J gene end by 8 bases; junction bases not matched to a gene: 10. The CDR3 extends over 15 amino acids. Per the germline V gene, CDR1 is SNHLY and CDR2 is FYNNEI. CDR3 in DNA: TGTGCCAGCAGTGGGGAACAGGGGATAAGAGAAAAACTGTTTTTT. Protein sequence: CASSGEQGIREKLFF.

This clonotype turned up a few times. The chain is built from TRBV6-5 and TRBJ1-5; D remains unclear. V gave up 7 bases and J gave up 3 bases, with 7 bases separating them. Germline V lookup: CDR1 MNHEY, CDR2 SVGAGI. CDR3 size: 12 residues. The CDR3 region is CASKQPNQPQHF. The CDR3 DNA reads as TGTGCCAGCAAGCAGCCCAATCAGCCCCAGCATTTT.

The chain combines TRBV3-1 with TRBJ2-2; D ambiguous. The CDR3 is 14 amino acids. V shed 1 base and J shed 5 bases, with 8 bases lying between them. Per the germline V gene, CDR1 is LGHDT and CDR2 is YNNKEL (reference sequence). CDR3 amino acids: CASSQVGRTGELFF. In DNA, the CDR3 is TGTGCCAGCAGCCAAGTCGGAAGGACCGGGGAGCTGTTTTTT. The whole variable domain, filled in from reference TRBV3-1 and TRBJ2-2, reads DTAVSQTPKYLVTQMGNDKSIKCEQNLGHDTMYWYKQDSKKFLKIMFSYNNKELIINETVPNRFSPKSPDKAHLNLHINSLELGDSAVYFCASSQVGRTGELFFGEGSRLTVL.

The chain recombines TRBV5-4 with TRBJ2-6, with 7 bases fitting TRBD2. The V segment lost 0 bases and the J segment 0 bases; nucleotides outside the gene matches: 12. The germline gives CDR1 SGHNT, CDR2 YYREEE (reference sequence). The CDR3 spans 20 residues. CDR3 in DNA: TGTGCCAGCAGCTTGGCCTTTTGGGCGGGGGTTCTCTCTGGGGCCAACGTCCTGACTTTC. Its protein is CASSLAFWAGVLSGANVLTF.

This clonotype was observed a few times. This chain uses TRBV20-1 with TRBJ2-3; D gene ambiguous. Trimming took 6 bases from V and 1 from J, leaving 17 bases between them. The germline CDR1 and CDR2 sequences are DFQATT and SNEGSKA (reference sequence). The CDR3 is made up of 15 amino acids. The CDR3 DNA reads as TGCAGTGCCCCCCGGAGAAGTTGGGGCACAGATACGCAGTATTTT. Protein product: CSAPRRSWGTDTQYF.